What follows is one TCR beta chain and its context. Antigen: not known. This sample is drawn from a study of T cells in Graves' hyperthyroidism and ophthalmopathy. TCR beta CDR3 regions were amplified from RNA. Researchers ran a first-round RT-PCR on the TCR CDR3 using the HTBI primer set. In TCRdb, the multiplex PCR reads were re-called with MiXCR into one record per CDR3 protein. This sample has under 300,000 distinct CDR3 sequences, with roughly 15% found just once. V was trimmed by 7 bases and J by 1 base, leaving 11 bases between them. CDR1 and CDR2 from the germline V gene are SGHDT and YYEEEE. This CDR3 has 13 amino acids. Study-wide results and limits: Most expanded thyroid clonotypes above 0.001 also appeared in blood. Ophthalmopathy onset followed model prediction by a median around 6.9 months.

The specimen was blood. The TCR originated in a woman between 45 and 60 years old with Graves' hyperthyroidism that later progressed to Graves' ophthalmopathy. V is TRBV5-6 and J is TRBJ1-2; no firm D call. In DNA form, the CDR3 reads TGTGCCAGCCGGGCAGAAGATAACTATGGCTACACCTTC. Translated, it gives CASRAEDNYGYTF.